This T cell receptor (beta chain) was captured in a study of blood T cell repertoires in COVID-19. TCRdb keeps only in-frame clones here, not all; method: immunoSEQ multiplex PCR. Counted here are approximately 80,000 clones, roughly four fifths occurring once; the ten biggest clones make up roughly a tenth. The CDR3 runs 14 residues. The sequencing input was peripheral blood. The TCR was taken from a man between 60 and 75 years old with acute or convalescent COVID-19. The genes are TRBV21-1 and TRBJ2-1; the table's D call TRBD2 went unverified against the DNA. TRBV21-1 is given as a pseudogene. CDR3 in DNA: TGTGCCCCGGAGCGACTAGCGGGTTACAATGAGCAGTTCTTC. This encodes CAPERLAGYNEQFF.